This T cell receptor beta chain was retrieved from a study of T cell repertoires in cytomegalovirus infection. Across the whole study: Matching HLA type and CMV infection were both indicated by public TCR beta signatures. Study results and caveats: Public TCR beta family frequency separated CMV-and-HLA carriers, including in an independent cohort. HLA-C-restricted CMV clonotypes gave the most frequent clonotype in two of eight donors.

This clonotype was seen more than once but under ten times. What it recognizes is unknown. TCRdb re-analysed the reads in MiXCR, keeping a single row per CDR3 protein. The table includes 210,000 or so distinct CDR3 sequences, around 6.4% detected once. CDR3 length equals 15 residues. The germline V gene has CDR1 SGHRS and CDR2 YFSETQ. Trimming at V came to 4 bases and at J to 2 bases, leaving 5 bases not matched to a gene. This chain connects TRBV5-1 to TRBJ1-5; 8 bases line up with TRBD1. Sequencing was carried out using PBMCs. The receptor was derived from a human donor in good health (CMV status not recorded). Some clones in this sample may be carry-over from other donors' samples. The CDR3 sequence is CASSIQGDGNQPQHF. CDR3 DNA sequence: TGCGCCAGCAGCATACAGGGGGACGGCAATCAGCCCCAGCATTTT.